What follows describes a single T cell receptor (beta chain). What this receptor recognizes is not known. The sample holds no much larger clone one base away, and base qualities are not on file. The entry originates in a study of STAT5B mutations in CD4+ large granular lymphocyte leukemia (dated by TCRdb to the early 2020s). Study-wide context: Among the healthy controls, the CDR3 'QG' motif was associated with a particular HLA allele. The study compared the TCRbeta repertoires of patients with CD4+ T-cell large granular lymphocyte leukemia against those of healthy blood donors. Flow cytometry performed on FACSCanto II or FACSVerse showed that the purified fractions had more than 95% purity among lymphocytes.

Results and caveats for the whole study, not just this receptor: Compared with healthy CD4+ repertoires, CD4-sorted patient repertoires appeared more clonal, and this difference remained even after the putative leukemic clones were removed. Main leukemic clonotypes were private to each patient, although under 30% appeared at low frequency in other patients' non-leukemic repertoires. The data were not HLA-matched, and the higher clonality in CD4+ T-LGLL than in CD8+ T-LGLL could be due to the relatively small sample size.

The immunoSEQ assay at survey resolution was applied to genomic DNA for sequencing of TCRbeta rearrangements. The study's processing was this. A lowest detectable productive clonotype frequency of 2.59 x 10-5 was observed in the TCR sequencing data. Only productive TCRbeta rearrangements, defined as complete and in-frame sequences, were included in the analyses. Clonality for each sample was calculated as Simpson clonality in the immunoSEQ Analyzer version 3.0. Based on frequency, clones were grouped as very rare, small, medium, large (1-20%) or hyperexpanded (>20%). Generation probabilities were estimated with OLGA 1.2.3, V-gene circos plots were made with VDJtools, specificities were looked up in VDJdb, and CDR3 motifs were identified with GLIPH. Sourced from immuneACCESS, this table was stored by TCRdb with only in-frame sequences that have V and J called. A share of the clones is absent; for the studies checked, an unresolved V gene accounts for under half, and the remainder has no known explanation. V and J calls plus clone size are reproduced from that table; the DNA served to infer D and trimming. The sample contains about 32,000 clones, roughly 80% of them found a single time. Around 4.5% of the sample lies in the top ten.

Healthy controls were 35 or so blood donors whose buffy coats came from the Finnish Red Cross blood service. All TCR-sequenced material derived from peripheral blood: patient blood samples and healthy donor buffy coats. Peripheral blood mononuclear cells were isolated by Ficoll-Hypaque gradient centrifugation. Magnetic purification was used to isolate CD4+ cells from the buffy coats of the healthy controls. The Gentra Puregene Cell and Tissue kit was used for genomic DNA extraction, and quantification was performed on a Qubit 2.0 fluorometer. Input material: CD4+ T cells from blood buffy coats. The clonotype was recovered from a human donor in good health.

The CDR3 here reads CASSVAQLEQYF. The DNA sequence follows: TGTGCCAGCAGTGTGGCGCAGCTCGAGCAGTACTTC. This chain joins TRBV2 to TRBJ2-7; too little of a D gene remains to name it. Between the V and J ends, shortened by 4 bases and 6 bases respectively, the junction contains 10 bases. The germline V gene specifies SNHLY as CDR1 and FYNNEI as CDR2. The CDR3 goes from the cysteine to the phenylalanine over 12 residues. Of the read, only the CDR3 DNA is kept; its 36 bases are in frame from base 1.